The text below deals with one T cell receptor (beta chain). Its antigen is undetermined. Stable hyperthyroidism: no ophthalmopathy progression over 18 months of follow-up. PBMCs stemmed from over 7.5 ml fresh peripheral blood. The sample is drawn from a study of T cells in Graves' hyperthyroidism and ophthalmopathy. Findings of the study overall: The model identified upcoming ophthalmopathy a median approximately six months ahead of onset.

RNA transcripts gave rise to amplified TCR beta CDR3 regions. Carried out on the TCR CDR3, a first-round RT-PCR used the HTBI primer set. TCRdb ran MiXCR on the multiplex PCR reads and lists one entry per CDR3 protein. The sample holds 150,000 to 200,000 distinct CDR3 sequences, about 17% seen once. The clonotype was recovered from a woman aged 45-60 years with Graves' hyperthyroidism. Sequenced material: blood.

CDR3 loop: CASREIGGGTGELFF. The CDR3 bases are TGTGCCAGCAGGGAGATTGGGGGTGGCACCGGGGAGCTGTTTTTT. The chain uses TRBV7-2 and TRBJ2-2; D might be TRBD1 or TRBD2, each matching 5 bases. The germline V gene has CDR1 SGHTA and CDR2 FQGNSA. V dropped 6 bases and J dropped 4 bases, with 15 bases sitting between them. The CDR3 has 15 amino acids.